The 27 T cell receptor beta chains below come from one sample, sequenced in a study of blood T cell repertoires in COVID-19. Measured with immunoSEQ multiplex PCR; TCRdb has only the in-frame clones, and not every one. The profile shows roughly 14,000 clones, approximately 83% of them singletons. The sample consisted of peripheral blood. These receptor sequences come from a middle-aged man with active or convalescent COVID-19.

In its sample, this clone ranks as medium-sized. The chain couples TRBV28 to TRBJ2-5; D might be TRBD1 (7 bases). Germline loops: CDR1 MDHEN, CDR2 SYDVKM. Trimming shortened V by 6 bases and J by 1 base, and 21 bases separated the two germline ends. The CDR3 extends over 17 amino acids. This chain's CDR3 is CASSPLGGTDLQETQYF. CDR3 nucleotides: TGTGCCAGCAGCCCCCTGGGCGGGACAGACCTCCAAGAGACCCAGTACTTC.

This clone came up once. The chain couples TRBV28 to TRBJ1-5; TRBD1 aligns across 7 bases. V shed 7 bases and J 1 base; nucleotides not matched to a gene: 4. The CDR3 spans 14 residues. Germline V gives CDR1 MDHEN, CDR2 SYDVKM. The CDR3 DNA follows: TGTGCCAGCATGGCAGGGGGGAGCAATCAGCCCCAGCATTTT. It codes for CASMAGGSNQPQHF.

Notes on this clone: One end of the junction varies from germline; a read error may be responsible. The J gene is TRBJ2-7, the V gene TRBV12-3 or TRBV12-4, with TRBD2 matching over 8 bases. The CDR3 has 11 residues. CDR3 protein: CASSSGGSRVF. CDR3 DNA: TGTGCCAGCAGTTCGGGAGGGAGTCGGGTTTTC.

The chain employs TRBV12-3 or TRBV12-4 and TRBJ2-1; tentatively, D is TRBD2 (6 bases). V was pared by 2 bases and J by 7 bases, with 9 bases between. This CDR3 contains 13 residues. CDR3 nucleotides: TGTGCCAGCAGTTTAAACGGGAGAAATGAGCAGTTCTTC. It translates to CASSLNGRNEQFF.

This sequence joins TRBV30 and TRBJ1-5; no firm D call. Germline CDR1 GTSNPN, CDR2 SVGIG (reference sequence). There are 15 residues in the CDR3. Trimming removed 3 bases at V and 6 bases at J, with 18 bases between. CDR3 residues: CAWSHQAGRGQPQHF. DNA for the CDR3: TGTGCCTGGAGCCACCAGGCGGGTCGGGGTCAGCCCCAGCATTTT.

This clone has just one count. The V call is TRBV28, the J call TRBJ1-5; D possibly corresponds to TRBD1 (5 bases). The V end was cut by 3 bases, the J end by 4 bases, with 10 bases between. The germline V gene encodes CDR1 MDHEN and CDR2 SYDVKM. CDR3 length equals 14 residues. The CDR3 coding sequence is TGTGCCAGCAGTTTGTCTCGGGGGAATCAGCCCCAGCATTTT. Translated: CASSLSRGNQPQHF.

The chain employs TRBV28 and TRBJ2-5; D may be TRBD1 (5 bases). Per germline, CDR1 MDHEN and CDR2 SYDVKM. The CDR3 contains 14 residues. Trimming took off 3 bases at V and 3 bases at J, with 11 bases between the two ends. The CDR3 region is CASSFPGIEETQYF. DNA of the CDR3: TGTGCCAGCAGTTTTCCAGGGATAGAAGAGACCCAGTACTTC.

V and J are TRBV25-1 and TRBJ1-2; 9 bases fit TRBD1. This CDR3 contains 14 residues. The germline gives CDR1 MGHDK, CDR2 SYGVNS. V lost 3 bases and J lost 8; bases outside the gene matches: 7. This CDR3 reads CASSDGQGLRGYTF. The CDR3 bases are TGTGCCAGCAGTGATGGACAGGGGCTTCGGGGCTACACCTTC.

DNA for the CDR3: TGCAGCGTTGTACCTCTTGGTGGGGGCGCGGACTATGGCTACACCTTC. It yields the protein CSVVPLGGGADYGYTF. This chain joins TRBV29-1 and TRBJ1-2, with D possibly TRBD1 on 6 matching bases. Between the trimmed V and J ends, which lost 4 bases and 3 bases, there was a span of 21 bases. This CDR3 has 16 amino acids. Germline CDR1 is SQVTM and CDR2 is ANQGSEA.

The chain is built from TRBV19 and TRBJ1-1; D gene uncertain. The V end was cut by 6 bases, the J end by 2 bases, with 19 bases between. In germline, CDR1 is LNHDA, CDR2 SQIVND (reference sequence). The CDR3 contains 16 residues. The DNA of the CDR3 is TGTGCCAGTAGGCCCCTCCTAAGAACTCCTAACACTGAAGCTTTCTTT. Its protein product is CASRPLLRTPNTEAFF.

The CDR3 region has the DNA TGTGCCAGCAGTGAGGGACAGGGAATAACGCAGTATTTT. It translates to CASSEGQGITQYF. V gene TRBV6-1 combines with J gene TRBJ2-3; 9 positions match TRBD1. Trimming at V came to 3 bases and at J to 9 bases, leaving 4 bases not matched to a gene. The CDR3 covers 13 residues. Germline V gives CDR1 MNHNS, CDR2 SASEGT.

The CDR3 region is CARSKGANTGELFF. CDR3 DNA sequence: TGTGCCAGATCCAAGGGGGCTAACACCGGGGAGCTGTTTTTT. This chain connects TRBV30 to TRBJ2-2; 7 bases are shared with TRBD1. The CDR3 is made up of 14 amino acids. CDR1 is GTSNPN, CDR2 SVGIG, per germline (reference sequence). Trimming removed 8 bases from V and 2 bases from J; junction bases left unmatched: 8.

CDR3 loop: CASSQETDRGKKDTQYF. CDR3 coding DNA: TGCGCCAGCAGCCAAGAGACCGACAGGGGCAAAAAAGATACGCAGTATTTT. The chain recombines TRBV4-3 with TRBJ2-3; TRBD1 matches 8 bases. CDR1 and CDR2 (germline): LGHNA, YSLEER. V trimming: 0 bases; J trimming: 5 bases; junction bases outside the gene matches: 10. CDR3 length equals 17 residues.

The chain carries TRBV11-2 and TRBJ2-1; D possibly corresponds to TRBD2 (5 bases). Germline loops: CDR1 SGHAT, CDR2 FQNNGV. The V end was cut by 4 bases, the J end by 7 bases, with 11 bases between. This CDR3 has 13 amino acids. The CDR3 DNA is TGTGCCAGCAGCTCTTCTAGCAGGAATGAGCAGTTCTTC. Translating it yields CASSSSSRNEQFF.

CDR3 nucleotide sequence: TGTGCCAGCTCTCCAACTGAGTCTCCCTACGAGCAGTACTTC. Protein: CASSPTESPYEQYF. The genes are TRBV18 and TRBJ2-7, with D hard to call. V lost 6 bases and J 2 bases, leaving 14 bases between the germline ends. The CDR3 contains 14 residues. CDR1 and CDR2 from the germline V gene are KGHSH and LQKENI.

The J gene is TRBJ1-2, the V gene TRBV7-8; tentative D call: TRBD1 (5 bases). The germline gives CDR1 SGHVS, CDR2 FQNEAQ. V was trimmed by 1 base and J by 2 bases, leaving 11 bases between them. This CDR3 comprises 15 residues. Here the CDR3 reads CASSLGQGRNYGYTF. DNA for the CDR3: TGTGCCAGCAGCTTAGGGCAGGGAAGGAACTATGGCTACACCTTC.

This chain connects TRBV5-8 to TRBJ2-3; 12 bases fit TRBD2. The germline gives CDR1 SGHTS, CDR2 YDEGEE. V trimming: 7 bases; J trimming: 5 bases; junction bases outside the gene matches: 17. This CDR3 is built from 18 residues. In DNA, the CDR3 is TGTGCCAGCCCTCACCCCCCTCTAGCGGGGGGGCCGAAAGATACGCAGTATTTT. Its protein is CASPHPPLAGGPKDTQYF. Filled out from reference TRBV5-8 and TRBJ2-3, the complete variable domain reads EAGVTQSPTHLIKTRGQQATLRCSPISGHTSVYWYQQALGLGLQFLLWYDEGEERNRGNFPPRFSGRQFPNYSSELNVNALELEDSALYLCASPHPPLAGGPKDTQYFGPGTRLTVL.

The J gene is TRBJ1-5, the V gene TRBV7-3; 8 bases align to TRBD1. Unmatched junction bases numbered 4, after V lost 5 bases and J lost 7 bases. Germline loops: CDR1 SGHTA, CDR2 FQGTGA. The CDR3 length is 13 residues. CDR3 sequence reads: CASSPDREQPQHF. In DNA form, the CDR3 reads TGTGCCAGCAGCCCGGACAGGGAACAGCCCCAGCATTTT.

The chain couples TRBV19 to TRBJ2-5; tentative D call: TRBD1 (6 bases). V shed 4 bases and J shed 7 bases, with 16 bases lying between them. Germline CDR1 and CDR2: LNHDA and SQIVND (reference sequence). CDR3 size: 14 residues. CDR3 sequence reads: CASSTGQLGATQYF. CDR3 DNA sequence: TGTGCCAGTAGTACCGGACAGCTTGGGGCGACCCAGTACTTC.

This rearrangement joins TRBV7-2 to TRBJ2-1, with 14 bases that match TRBD2. V lost 7 bases to trimming and J lost 10 bases; unmatched junction nucleotides: 15. The CDR3 has 17 amino acids. CDR1 and CDR2 (germline): SGHTA, FQGNSA. The CDR3 loop is CASTKAPGLAGAGEQFF. The CDR3 DNA reads as TGTGCCAGCACCAAAGCCCCGGGACTAGCGGGGGCGGGGGAGCAGTTCTTC.

The rearrangement links TRBV9 to TRBJ1-1; the match to TRBD1 covers 7 bases. This CDR3 is built from 16 residues. Germline assignment: CDR1 SGDLS and CDR2 YYNGEE. V shed 3 bases, J shed 3 bases, and the junction held 11 bases outside the gene matches. The CDR3 sequence: CASSDEQGRTYTEAFF. DNA for the CDR3: TGTGCCAGCAGCGACGAACAGGGGCGAACGTACACTGAAGCTTTCTTT.

The CDR3 nucleotides read TGTGCCAGCAGCACTCATGGGGCGGGAGGGGGCTGGCAGTTCTTC. This codes for CASSTHGAGGGWQFF. This chain links TRBV9 with TRBJ2-1; 9 bases map to TRBD2. The germline CDR1 and CDR2 sequences are SGDLS and YYNGEE. This CDR3 spans 15 amino acids. The V and J ends lost 4 bases and 12 bases, in that order; junction bases with no gene match: 14.

For the CDR3, the DNA is TGTGCCAGCAGCCCGGCTACGGGACACCCCTACGAGCAGTACTTC. This encodes CASSPATGHPYEQYF. The chain employs TRBV7-9 and TRBJ2-7, with TRBD1 as a possible D gene (6 bases). The V end was cut by 5 bases, the J end by 2 bases, with 16 bases between. Germline values: CDR1 SEHNR, CDR2 FQNEAQ (reference sequence). The CDR3 loop spans 15 amino acids.

The rearrangement joins TRBV5-1 to TRBJ2-2; weak D call: TRBD1 (5 bases). The CDR3 covers 17 residues. Germline CDR1 is SGHRS and CDR2 is YFSETQ. Trimming pared 1 base from V and 0 bases from J, leaving 13 bases between. The CDR3 DNA is TGCGCCAGCAGCTTGCTTACCGAGACAGCGAACACCGGGGAGCTGTTTTTT. Translated, it gives CASSLLTETANTGELFF. Based on the CDR3 plus reference TRBV5-1 and TRBJ2-2, the full variable domain is KAGVTQTPRYLIKTRGQQVTLSCSPISGHRSVSWYQQTPGQGLQFLFEYFSETQRNKGNFPGRFSGRQFSNSRSEMNVSTLELGDSALYLCASSLLTETANTGELFFGEGSRLTVL.

V usage is TRBV7-2 and J usage is TRBJ2-7; weak D call: TRBD1 (5 bases). This CDR3 comprises 16 residues. Trimming pared 3 bases from V and 0 bases from J, leaving 15 bases between. Germline V gives CDR1 SGHTA, CDR2 FQGNSA. CDR3 nucleotide sequence: TGTGCCAGCAGCTTTGTTCTCAGGGTTATCTCCTACGAGCAGTACTTC. This sequence encodes CASSFVLRVISYEQYF.

The CDR3 DNA is TGTGCCAGTAGTTTCCGACTAGCGGGATCCTACGAGCAGTACTTC. Amino acids: CASSFRLAGSYEQYF. This chain links TRBV19 with TRBJ2-7; TRBD2 matches at 11 bases. Germline CDR1 and CDR2: LNHDA and SQIVND (reference sequence). J lost 1 base, V lost 5 bases, and 4 bases had no gene match. There are 15 residues in the CDR3.

The V gene is TRBV2, the J gene TRBJ2-1; 8 bases fit TRBD1. The CDR3 contains 12 residues. Germline assignment: CDR1 SNHLY and CDR2 FYNNEI. After removal of 10 bases from V and 2 bases from J, the junction contained 1 base not matched to a gene. The CDR3 nucleotides are TGTGCCACCAGGGGGCCCTACAATGAGCAGTTCTTC. Translation gives CATRGPYNEQFF.